These T cell receptor beta chains were read from a single sample in a study of cytomegalovirus exposure and HLA in healthy donors. Clones were read by immunoSEQ multiplex PCR, and TCRdb kept only the in-frame ones, dropping some. The sample carries over 150,000 clones, 77% recorded once. The sample was PBMCs. The receptors come from a woman aged 55-70 years in good health and CMV-seropositive. Both conserved end residues are part of each CDR3. D genes are given only for firm matches. Not all rows give a size; the values are once, few, many and, for expanded clones, a class.

clone_size,j_call,d_call,v_call,cdr3_nt,cdr3_aa
-,TRBJ2-3,TRBD2,TRBV5-4,TGTGCCAGCAGCTTTAGCGGGAGGGCCGGGGATACGCAGTATTTT,CASSFSGRAGDTQYF
-,TRBJ2-7,TRBD2,TRBV7-2,TGTGCCAGCAGCCCCCAACTAGCGGGAGTACGCTACGAGCAGTACTTC,CASSPQLAGVRYEQYF
-,TRBJ2-1,TRBD2,TRBV5-1,TGCGCCAGCAAGGAGACTAGCGGGAGCCTCCCCTCCTACAATGAGCAGTTCTTC,CASKETSGSLPSYNEQFF
-,TRBJ2-5,TRBD1,TRBV6-5,TGTGCCAGCAGTTACTCTGGGGGACAGGGGGTTGAGACCCAGTACTTC,CASSYSGGQGVETQYF
-,TRBJ2-7,TRBD2,TRBV4-2,TGTGCCAGCAGCCAAGATCTTGGACTAGCGGGGCGGGTCTACGAGCAGTACTTC,CASSQDLGLAGRVYEQYF
-,TRBJ1-5,-,TRBV7-8,TGTGCCAGCAGCTCGCCAAAGGGGCTAAATCAGCCCCAGCATTTT,CASSSPKGLNQPQHF
-,TRBJ1-4,-,TRBV25-1,TGTGCCAGCAGTGAATTGGGGGCTGTAGGTGAAAAACTGTTTTTT,CASSELGAVGEKLFF
-,TRBJ1-4,TRBD1,TRBV25-1,TGTGCCAGCAGTGACCGGACAGGGACTGAAAAACTGTTTTTT,CASSDRTGTEKLFF
-,TRBJ1-3,-,TRBV25-1,TGTGCCAGCAGAGGGGCCACCATATATTTT,CASRGATIYF
-,TRBJ2-3,TRBD2,TRBV25-1,TGTGCCAGCAGCCGTATAGCGGGAGATTTAGATACGCAGTATTTT,CASSRIAGDLDTQYF
-,TRBJ1-5,TRBD1,TRBV19,TGTGCCAGTAGTATTGGGGGACAGGTCAATCAGCCCCAGCATTTT,CASSIGGQVNQPQHF
-,TRBJ2-1,TRBD2,TRBV6-5,TGTGCCAGCAGTTACTCGGGACTAGCGGGGGTAATTGAGCAGTTCTTC,CASSYSGLAGVIEQFF
few,TRBJ2-5,-,TRBV11-2,TGTGCCAGCAGCGCGGCGAGGGAGACCCAGTACTTC,CASSAARETQYF
-,TRBJ1-2,-,TRBV6-5,TGTGCCAGCAGTTACACGGGCCAGGGAGGGTATGGCTACACCTTC,CASSYTGQGGYGYTF
few,TRBJ1-4,-,TRBV5-1,TGCGCCAGCAGCGAGTCGAGGAGCAATGAAAAACTGTTTTTT,CASSESRSNEKLFF
few,TRBJ1-5,-,TRBV30,TGTGCCTGGAGCGAGGGGCAGGGGATTCAGCCCCAGCATTTT,CAWSEGQGIQPQHF